This entry lists 19 T cell receptor beta chains sequenced from one sample in a study of blood T cell repertoires in COVID-19. TCRdb's copy holds only in-frame clones and misses some; the assay was immunoSEQ multiplex PCR. The sample holds around 270,000 clones, around 87% seen once. The material sequenced was peripheral blood. These receptor sequences come from a woman aged 45-65 years with acute or convalescent COVID-19.

The V call is TRBV27, the J call TRBJ2-3, with 12 bases lining up with TRBD2. From germline, CDR1 is MNHEY and CDR2 SMNVEV (reference sequence). The V and J ends lost 4 bases and 0 bases, in that order; junction bases with no gene match: 17. The CDR3 consists of 21 residues. CDR3 in amino acids: CASSSSRSPPTSGSSTDTQYF. In DNA form, the CDR3 reads TGTGCCAGCAGTTCCTCACGCAGCCCCCCGACTAGCGGGAGTAGCACAGATACGCAGTATTTT.

This clone was observed once. This chain uses TRBV5-4 with TRBJ2-1, with 9 bases that match TRBD2. The V and J ends lost 4 bases and 2 bases, in that order; junction bases with no gene match: 7. From germline, CDR1 is SGHNT and CDR2 YYREEE (reference sequence). The CDR3 is 16 amino acids. The CDR3 spells CASSGRGGRAYNEQFF. In DNA, the CDR3 is TGTGCCAGCAGCGGGAGGGGCGGGAGGGCCTACAATGAGCAGTTCTTC.

This chain joins TRBV11-2 and TRBJ2-2; maybe TRBD2 (6 bases). V gave up 5 bases and J gave up 5 bases, with 21 bases separating them. The germline CDR1 and CDR2 sequences are SGHAT and FQNNGV. The length of the CDR3 is 17 residues. The CDR3 protein is CASSTRTIAGRTGELFF. The DNA of the CDR3 is TGTGCCAGCAGCACACGGACCATCGCAGGGAGGACCGGGGAGCTGTTTTTT. The full variable domain, rest sourced from reference TRBV11-2 and TRBJ2-2, is EAGVAQSPRYKIIEKRQSVAFWCNPISGHATLYWYQQILGQGPKLLIQFQNNGVVDDSQLPKDRFSAERLKGVDSTLKIQPAKLEDSAVYLCASSTRTIAGRTGELFFGEGSRLTVL.

The rearrangement joins TRBV11-2 to TRBJ1-1, with a possible D match to TRBD1 (5 bases). Germline values: CDR1 SGHAT, CDR2 FQNNGV. Trimming shortened V by 0 bases and J by 3 bases, and 8 bases separated the two germline ends. This CDR3 has 14 amino acids. The CDR3 DNA reads as TGTGCCAGCAGCTTAGATCGGGACTACACTGAAGCTTTCTTT. It codes for CASSLDRDYTEAFF.

The table lists this clone with a count of one. The chain has TRBV28 and TRBJ1-2, with TRBD1 matching over 9 bases. The CDR3 runs to 17 residues. CDR1 MDHEN and CDR2 SYDVKM come from the germline V gene. The V gene end was trimmed by 4 bases and the J gene end by 1 base; junction bases not matched to a gene: 10. In nucleotides, the CDR3 is TGTGCCAGCAGTTATCCGCTGGGACAGGGAGTTAACTATGGCTACACCTTC. As protein: CASSYPLGQGVNYGYTF.

This clone came up a few times. The CDR3 spells CASSQEGGSLPTNEKLFF. As DNA, the CDR3 is TGTGCCAGCAGCCAAGAGGGCGGGAGTCTGCCAACTAATGAAAAACTGTTTTTT. The genes are TRBV4-2 and TRBJ1-4; no clear D gene. Germline V lookup: CDR1 LGHNA, CDR2 YNFKEQ. The CDR3 spans 18 residues. V was pared by 0 bases and J by 0 bases, with 14 bases between.

This chain joins TRBV28 and TRBJ2-7; the match to TRBD1 covers 10 bases. From germline, CDR1 is MDHEN and CDR2 SYDVKM. This CDR3 region has 15 residues. Losses at the gene ends were 4 bases for V and 2 bases for J; bases not matched to a gene: 5. The CDR3 sequence is CASSSGTGEAYEQYF. CDR3 sequence (DNA): TGTGCCAGCAGTTCAGGGACAGGGGAAGCCTACGAGCAGTACTTC.

This clone has just one count. The chain links TRBV9 to TRBJ1-2; TRBD1 agrees at 7 bases. CDR3 length: 17 residues. Per the germline V gene, CDR1 is SGDLS and CDR2 is YYNGEE. Trimming removed 7 bases from V and 2 bases from J; junction bases left unmatched: 17. CDR3 in amino acids: CASSVGGRGLGNYGYTF. CDR3 bases: TGTGCCAGCTCAGTCGGCGGTAGGGGGCTTGGAAACTATGGCTACACCTTC.

The chain uses TRBV19 and TRBJ2-3; 9 positions match TRBD2. The CDR3 totals 17 residues. Germline V gene lookup returns CDR1 LNHDA and CDR2 SQIVND (reference sequence). The junction had 9 bases not matched to a gene; V was cut back by 1 base and J by 4 bases. The CDR3 nucleotides are TGTGCCAGTAGTATAGTACATGCTAGCGGGGATGCAGATACGCAGTATTTT. Translating gives CASSIVHASGDADTQYF.

This rearrangement joins TRBV5-8 to TRBJ2-7; 7 bases are shared with TRBD1. The CDR3 length is 14 residues. CDR1 and CDR2 (germline): SGHTS, YDEGEE. After removal of 1 base from V and 3 bases from J, the junction contained 4 bases not matched to a gene. CDR3 coding DNA: TGTGCCAGCAGCTTGAGGACAGGATTCTACGAGCAGTACTTC. The encoded protein is CASSLRTGFYEQYF. The complete variable domain, with remaining parts taken from reference TRBV5-8 and TRBJ2-7, reads EAGVTQSPTHLIKTRGQQATLRCSPISGHTSVYWYQQALGLGLQFLLWYDEGEERNRGNFPPRFSGRQFPNYSSELNVNALELEDSALYLCASSLRTGFYEQYFGPGTRLTVT.

The chain is built from TRBV4-1 and TRBJ1-2; no reliable D call. Trimming took 3 bases from V and 1 from J, leaving 12 bases between them. The CDR3 totals 15 residues. Germline V CDR1 and CDR2: MGHRA, YSYEKL. The CDR3 bases are TGCGCCAGCAGCCAGCACGGAGCCTTTAACTATGGCTACACCTTC. This encodes CASSQHGAFNYGYTF.

Details on this clone: This sample also contains other DNA sequences that code for the same CDR3. The rearrangement uses TRBV28 and TRBJ1-2, with D perhaps matching TRBD1 (5 bases). The germline CDR1 and CDR2 sequences are MDHEN and SYDVKM. The length of the CDR3 is 13 residues. Trimming took 2 bases from V and 2 from J, leaving 6 bases between them. The CDR3 DNA is TGTGCCAGCAGTTTAGCAGGGAACTATGGCTACACCTTC. Protein sequence: CASSLAGNYGYTF.

The CDR3 loop reads CAISEIILNDQPQHF. For the CDR3, the DNA is TGTGCCATCAGTGAAATAATTCTAAACGATCAGCCCCAGCATTTT. The V and J genes are TRBV10-3 and TRBJ1-5, with D uncertain. Trimming removed 3 bases from V and 5 bases from J, with 14 bases in between. This CDR3 is built from 15 residues. CDR1 and CDR2 (germline): ENHRY, SYGVKD.

The CDR3 is CASSFSDSSYEQYF. CDR3 nucleotides: TGCGCCAGCAGCTTTAGCGATAGCTCCTACGAGCAGTACTTC. The rearrangement joins TRBV5-1 to TRBJ2-7, with D tentatively TRBD2 (5 bases). Trimming pared 2 bases from V and 0 bases from J, leaving 9 bases between. This CDR3 contains 14 residues. Looked up from germline, CDR1 is SGHRS and CDR2 is YFSETQ.

The rearrangement links TRBV10-3 to TRBJ1-5; 7 bases fit TRBD1. V was pared by 4 bases and J by 4 bases, with 4 bases of the junction left unmatched. CDR3 size: 14 residues. Per the germline V gene, CDR1 is ENHRY and CDR2 is SYGVKD. CDR3 sequence reads: CAISGTGENQPQHF. Here the CDR3 DNA reads TGTGCCATCAGTGGGACAGGAGAGAATCAGCCCCAGCATTTT.

The rearrangement uses TRBV3-1 (or the pseudogene TRBV3-2) and TRBJ2-3; 14 bases fit TRBD2. The ends lost 0 bases at V and 3 bases at J; junction bases unmatched: 5. This CDR3 has 18 residues. From germline, CDR1 is LGHDT and CDR2 YNNKEL (reference sequence). CDR3 DNA sequence: TGTGCCAGCAGCCAAGAAGGGACTAGCGGGAGAGGTACAGATACGCAGTATTTT. Protein: CASSQEGTSGRGTDTQYF.

V is TRBV19 and J is TRBJ1-4; 10 nucleotides match TRBD1. The CDR3 loop spans 16 amino acids. Per the germline V gene, CDR1 is LNHDA and CDR2 is SQIVND (reference sequence). The J segment lost 7 bases and the V segment lost 9 bases, leaving 14 bases of the junction unmatched. The CDR3 reads CASLTNVGQGSEKLFF. Written as DNA, the CDR3 is TGTGCCAGCTTAACTAACGTGGGACAGGGGAGTGAAAAACTGTTTTTT.

This clone appeared a single time. The CDR3 loop reads CASSQDADRGSSSNQPQHF. In DNA form, the CDR3 reads TGCGCCAGCAGCCAAGATGCGGACAGGGGATCCTCTAGCAATCAGCCCCAGCATTTT. The V gene is TRBV4-3, the J gene TRBJ1-5, with 9 bases matching TRBD1. Germline CDR1 is LGHNA and CDR2 is YSLEER. The J segment lost 0 bases and the V segment lost 0 bases, leaving 9 bases of the junction unmatched. This CDR3 is 19 amino acids long.

This clone was counted only a few times. This sequence joins TRBV27 and TRBJ1-6; no clear D gene. V lost 3 bases and J lost 5, with 8 bases in between. The CDR3 is 14 residues long. The germline CDR1 and CDR2 sequences are MNHEY and SMNVEV (reference sequence). CDR3 in amino acids: CASSLGSDNSPLHF. The CDR3 region has the DNA TGTGCCAGCAGTTTGGGCAGTGATAATTCACCCCTCCACTTT.